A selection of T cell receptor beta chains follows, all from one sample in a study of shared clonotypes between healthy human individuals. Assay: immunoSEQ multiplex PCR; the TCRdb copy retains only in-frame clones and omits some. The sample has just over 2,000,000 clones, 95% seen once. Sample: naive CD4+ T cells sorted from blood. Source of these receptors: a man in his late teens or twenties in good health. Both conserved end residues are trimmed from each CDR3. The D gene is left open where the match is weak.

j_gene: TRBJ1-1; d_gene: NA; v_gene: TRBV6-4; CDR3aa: ASSDVPFPGNTEAF
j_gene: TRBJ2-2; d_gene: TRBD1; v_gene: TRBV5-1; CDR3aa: ASSSTGVIGELF
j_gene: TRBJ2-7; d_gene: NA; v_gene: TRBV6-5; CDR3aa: ASSSVSWDKTYEQY
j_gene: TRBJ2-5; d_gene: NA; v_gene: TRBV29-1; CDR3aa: SGSGDTGRETQY
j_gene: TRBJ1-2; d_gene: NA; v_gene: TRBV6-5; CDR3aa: ASSPLGINYGYT
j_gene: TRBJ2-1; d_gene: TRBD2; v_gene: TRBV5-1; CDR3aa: ASSSGTSVNEQF
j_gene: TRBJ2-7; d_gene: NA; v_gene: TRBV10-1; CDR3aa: ATSEDRDTYEQY
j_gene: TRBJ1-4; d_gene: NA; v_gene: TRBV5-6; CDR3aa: ASSLAGREDEKLF
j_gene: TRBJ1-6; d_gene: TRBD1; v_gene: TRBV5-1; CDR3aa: ASSTIPGQSNSPLH
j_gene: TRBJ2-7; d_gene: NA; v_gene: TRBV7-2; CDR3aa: VSGRSYEQY
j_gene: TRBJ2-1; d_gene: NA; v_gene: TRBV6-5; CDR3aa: ASSYSGGSSYNEQF
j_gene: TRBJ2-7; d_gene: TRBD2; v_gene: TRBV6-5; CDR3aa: ASSNGLAYEQY
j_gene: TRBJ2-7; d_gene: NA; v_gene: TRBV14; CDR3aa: ASSHRTYEQY
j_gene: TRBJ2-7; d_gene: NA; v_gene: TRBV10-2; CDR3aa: ASSATGEQY
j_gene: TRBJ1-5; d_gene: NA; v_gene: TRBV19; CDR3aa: ASSTGPGTTVSNQPQH
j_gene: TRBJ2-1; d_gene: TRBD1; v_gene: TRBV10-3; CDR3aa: AISPGTGVGSYNEQF
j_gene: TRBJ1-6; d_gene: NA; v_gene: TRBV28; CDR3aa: ASSLQGVFSYNSPLH
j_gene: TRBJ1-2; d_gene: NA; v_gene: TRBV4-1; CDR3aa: ASSQVTGGNPGYT
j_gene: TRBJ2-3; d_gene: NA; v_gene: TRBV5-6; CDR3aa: ASSSLTDTQY
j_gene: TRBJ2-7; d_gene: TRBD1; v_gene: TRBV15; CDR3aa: ATSRGGDRAHEQY
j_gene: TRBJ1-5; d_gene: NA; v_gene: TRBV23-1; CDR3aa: ASSQSSGRHNQPQH
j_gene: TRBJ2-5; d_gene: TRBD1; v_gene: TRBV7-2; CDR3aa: ASSSEPYRGQETQY
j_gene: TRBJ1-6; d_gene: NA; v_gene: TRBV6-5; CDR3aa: ASTTRQLINSPLH
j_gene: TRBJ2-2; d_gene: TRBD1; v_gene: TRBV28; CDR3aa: ASSLQLGSGQGRTGELF
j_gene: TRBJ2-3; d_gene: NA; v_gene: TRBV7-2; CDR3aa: ASSLRGRGGTDTQY
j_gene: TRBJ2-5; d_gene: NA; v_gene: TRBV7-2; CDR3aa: ASSFTSDLFLETQY
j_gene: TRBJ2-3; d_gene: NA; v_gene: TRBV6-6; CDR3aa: ASSYLTGADTQY
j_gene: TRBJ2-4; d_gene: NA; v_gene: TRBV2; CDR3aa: ASSPGWRNIQY
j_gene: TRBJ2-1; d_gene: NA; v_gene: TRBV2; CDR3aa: ASSVGVQF
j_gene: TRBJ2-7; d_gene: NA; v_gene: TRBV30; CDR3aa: AWSTDSSSTAQY
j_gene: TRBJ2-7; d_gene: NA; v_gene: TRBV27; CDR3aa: ASPVFSLEQY
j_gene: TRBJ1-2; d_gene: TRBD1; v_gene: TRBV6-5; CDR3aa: ASSYSNMRGLSGYT
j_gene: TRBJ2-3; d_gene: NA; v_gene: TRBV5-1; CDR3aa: ASSLAGGRTDTQY
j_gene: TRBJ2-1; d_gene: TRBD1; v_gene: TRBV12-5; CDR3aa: ASGPGQGASYNEQF
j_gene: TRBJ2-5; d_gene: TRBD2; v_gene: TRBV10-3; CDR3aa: AISALGLVEETQY
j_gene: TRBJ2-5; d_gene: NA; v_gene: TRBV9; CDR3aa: ASSVGGAKETQY
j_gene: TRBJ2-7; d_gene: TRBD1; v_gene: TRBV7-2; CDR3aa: ASSLTTGQGSYEQY
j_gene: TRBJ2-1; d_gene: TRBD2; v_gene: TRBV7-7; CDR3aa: ASSLGTLAGVNEQF
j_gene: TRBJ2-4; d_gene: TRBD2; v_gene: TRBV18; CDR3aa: ASSPRDHSSGGPSNIQY
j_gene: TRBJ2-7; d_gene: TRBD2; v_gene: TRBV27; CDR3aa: ASSGISGGEQY
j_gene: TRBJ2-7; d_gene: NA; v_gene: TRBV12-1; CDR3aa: ASSPGLASYEQY
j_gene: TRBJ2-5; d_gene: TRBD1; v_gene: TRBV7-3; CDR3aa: ASSPTGAQETQY
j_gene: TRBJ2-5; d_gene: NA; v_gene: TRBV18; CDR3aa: ASSPQQETQY
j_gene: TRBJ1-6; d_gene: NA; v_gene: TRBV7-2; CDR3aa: ASTPSADSYNSPFH
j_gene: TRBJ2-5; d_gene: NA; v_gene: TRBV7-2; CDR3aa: ASTPGIQETQY
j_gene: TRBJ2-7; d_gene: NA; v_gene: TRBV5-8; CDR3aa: ASNKGAVSSYEQY
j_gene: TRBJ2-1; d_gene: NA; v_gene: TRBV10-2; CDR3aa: ASSEEKEAYLEWDEQF
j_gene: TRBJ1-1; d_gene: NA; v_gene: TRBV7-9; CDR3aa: AGSGGREGTEAF
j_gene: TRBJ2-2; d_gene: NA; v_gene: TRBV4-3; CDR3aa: ASSQEAARNTGELF